The 25 T cell receptor beta chains below were found in one sample sequenced in a study of patients and donors after allogeneic stem cell transplantation. Each CDR3 protein is one row after TCRdb ran MiXCR on the RT-PCR reads. The table records under 200,000 distinct CDR3 sequences, approximately 28% of them present only once. Sequenced material: blood, either unsorted or a sorted T cell fraction (not recorded which). The receptors derive from a human donor who was either an allogeneic HSCT recipient or a stem cell or donor lymphocyte infusion donor (not recorded which). It is not recorded whose cells these are; they may come from a transplant donor.

This clonotype came up a few times. The rearrangement links TRBV14 to TRBJ1-4; 7 nucleotides align to TRBD1. The CDR3 sequence is 15 residues long. The germline gives CDR1 SGHDN, CDR2 FVKESK. V dropped 0 bases and J dropped 15; count of bases not matched to a gene: 13. CDR3 nucleotide sequence: TGTGCCAGCAGCCAAGAGCGGGACAGACGCCTCTTGGTGTTTTTT. Protein product: CASSQERDRRLLVFF.

CDR3 nucleotide sequence: TGCGCCAGCAGCCAAGAGGGACCATATGGCTACACCTTC. It codes for CASSQEGPYGYTF. The J gene is TRBJ1-2, the V gene TRBV4-1, with TRBD1 as a possible D gene (5 bases). The CDR3 totals 13 residues. V dropped 0 bases and J dropped 5 bases, with 7 bases sitting between them. Germline lookup yields CDR1 MGHRA and CDR2 YSYEKL.

Only a few counts were recorded for this clonotype. This chain uses TRBV6-5 with TRBJ2-5; TRBD2 agrees at 14 bases. The CDR3 runs to 15 residues. Unmatched junction bases numbered 4, after V lost 6 bases and J lost 4 bases. Germline V lookup: CDR1 MNHEY, CDR2 SVGAGI. This chain's CDR3 is CASSPGTSGRETQYF. CDR3 DNA sequence: TGTGCCAGCAGCCCGGGGACTAGCGGGAGAGAGACCCAGTACTTC.

The chain employs TRBV6-2 or TRBV6-3 and TRBJ2-1, with 11 nucleotides matching TRBD2. CDR1 MNHEY and CDR2 SVGEGT come from the germline V gene. The length of the CDR3 is 17 residues. V was clipped by 2 bases and J by 2 bases; unmatched bases: 5. The CDR3 loop reads CASSYPRLAGTYNEQFF. As DNA, the CDR3 is TGTGCCAGCAGTTACCCCCGACTAGCGGGGACCTACAATGAGCAGTTCTTC.

The V gene is TRBV7-2, the J gene TRBJ2-4; the match to TRBD2 covers 7 bases. With 5 bases clipped from V and 2 bases from J, the junction kept 6 bases outside the gene matches. Germline loops: CDR1 SGHTA, CDR2 FQGNSA. The CDR3 contains 15 residues. The CDR3 DNA reads TGTGCCAGCAGCCAGACTAGCAATTCCAAAAACATTCAGTACTTC. Protein: CASSQTSNSKNIQYF.

The V gene is TRBV24-1, the J gene TRBJ2-1; 15 nucleotides align to TRBD2. This CDR3 contains 18 residues. Germline lookup yields CDR1 KGHDR and CDR2 SFDVKD. V was pared by 0 bases and J by 4 bases, with 3 bases of the junction left unmatched. CDR3 region: CATSDLRTSGRGYNEQFF. As DNA, the CDR3 is TGTGCCACCAGTGATTTGAGGACTAGCGGGAGGGGATACAATGAGCAGTTCTTC.

The rearrangement links TRBV29-1 to TRBJ2-7, with TRBD2 matching 11 bases. After removal of 6 bases from V and 4 bases from J, the junction contained 2 bases not matched to a gene. This CDR3 has 12 amino acids. Germline lookup yields CDR1 SQVTM and CDR2 ANQGSEA. In nucleotides, the CDR3 is TGCAGCGTCGGGACTAGCGGTTACGAGCAGTACTTC. This gives the protein CSVGTSGYEQYF.

The rearrangement joins TRBV20-1 to TRBJ2-7; 9 bases map to TRBD2. V was pared by 0 bases and J by 4 bases, with 7 bases of the junction left unmatched. CDR1 DFQATT and CDR2 SNEGSKA come from the germline V gene (reference sequence). The CDR3 has 15 amino acids. CDR3 in DNA: TGCAGTGCTAGAGATCGGGCTAGCGGGACTTACGAGCAGTACTTC. This encodes CSARDRASGTYEQYF.

The rearrangement joins TRBV7-9 to TRBJ2-1; 8 bases map to TRBD1. In germline, CDR1 is SEHNR, CDR2 FQNEAQ (reference sequence). Unmatched junction bases numbered 5, after V lost 3 bases and J lost 4 bases. This CDR3 has 15 residues. CDR3 protein: CASSFQTGGYNEQFF. In nucleotides, the CDR3 is TGTGCCAGCAGCTTTCAAACAGGGGGATACAATGAGCAGTTCTTC.

Notes on this clonotype: A much larger clone is a single base away; this may be a read error. This chain connects TRBV18 to TRBJ1-4; D is unresolved. Germline V gene sequence: CDR1 KGHSH, CDR2 LQKENI. CDR3 size: 15 residues. The CDR3 DNA is TGTGCCAGCTCAGATCGAGAACAGCCGAATGAAAAACTGATTTTT. Encoded protein: CASSDREQPNEKLIF.

There are a few counts of this clonotype. The CDR3 nucleotides are TGTGCCAGCAGCACAAGCACAGGGAGGGCGGATCAGCCCCAGCATTTT. Translation: CASSTSTGRADQPQHF. This chain joins TRBV21-1 and TRBJ1-5. TRBV21-1 is deemed a pseudogene. The CDR3 totals 16 residues.

This clonotype was detected a few times. The chain joins TRBV10-3 to TRBJ2-5, with D perhaps matching TRBD2 (5 bases). This CDR3 has 14 residues. The V end lost 10 bases, the J end lost 3 bases, and 18 bases lay between the germline ends. Germline CDR1 reads ENHRY; CDR2 reads SYGVKD. The CDR3 nucleotides are TGTGCCACCTCCTTACATGGGGAGAAAGAGACCCAGTACTTC. This encodes CATSLHGEKETQYF.

Details on this clonotype: A much larger clone lies one base from this, so it may be a read error. J is TRBJ1-1 and V is TRBV6-5; D unresolved. The CDR3 runs to 16 residues. With 0 bases removed from V and 3 bases from J, the gap between germline ends came to 14 bases. Per the germline V gene, CDR1 is MNHEY and CDR2 is SVGAGI. As DNA, the CDR3 is TGTGCCAGCAGTTACTCGAGGCAGGCATCTTACACTGAAGCTTTCTTT. The encoded protein is CASSYSRQASYTEAFF.

The chain carries TRBV18 and TRBJ1-2, with D perhaps matching TRBD1 (5 bases). The CDR3 spans 13 residues. Germline V gene sequence: CDR1 KGHSH, CDR2 LQKENI. V lost 3 bases and J lost 3, with 8 bases in between. The CDR3, as DNA: TGTGCCAGCTCACCTTGGGGGGACTATGGCTACACCTTC. Encoded protein: CASSPWGDYGYTF.

The chain employs TRBV5-1 and TRBJ1-2, with D unclear. The CDR3 extends over 15 amino acids. Germline CDR1 SGHRS, CDR2 YFSETQ. With 4 bases removed from V and 5 bases from J, the gap between germline ends came to 18 bases. In DNA form, the CDR3 reads TGCGCCAGCAGCCGAAATAGCCGAAAATCTTATGGCTACACCTTC. Its protein is CASSRNSRKSYGYTF.

V usage is TRBV5-1 and J usage is TRBJ2-6, with TRBD2 identical over 8 bases. The germline CDR1 and CDR2 sequences are SGHRS and YFSETQ. There are 16 residues in the CDR3. V shed 2 bases and J 0 bases; nucleotides not matched to a gene: 1. CDR3 in amino acids: CASSFGTSSGANVLTF. CDR3 nucleotides: TGCGCCAGCAGCTTCGGGACTAGCTCTGGGGCCAACGTCCTGACTTTC.

This clonotype was counted between two and nine times. This chain links TRBV7-2 with TRBJ1-4, with D possibly matching TRBD1 (5 bases). In germline, CDR1 is SGHTA, CDR2 FQGNSA. The CDR3 covers 16 residues. Trimming left V 5 bases short and J 7 bases short, with 20 bases between. The CDR3 here is CASSRRLQGRIEKLFF. As DNA, the CDR3 is TGTGCCAGCAGCAGAAGGCTTCAGGGAAGAATTGAAAAACTGTTTTTT.

On this clonotype: At one of its ends the junction is not consistent with the germline gene, which may arise from a read error. The rearrangement links TRBV7-7 to TRBJ2-3, with TRBD2 matching 10 bases. The V gene's germline CDR1 is SSHAT and CDR2 FNYEAQ (reference sequence). CDR3 length: 15 amino acids. The CDR3: CASSQREGGTDTQYF. The CDR3 DNA reads as TGTGCTAGCAGCCAGCGGGAGGGAGGGACAGATACGCAGTATTTT.

This clonotype was observed a handful of times. The V gene is TRBV6-5, the J gene TRBJ1-2; tentatively, D is TRBD1 (5 bases). CDR3 length: 10 residues. CDR1 MNHEY and CDR2 SVGAGI come from the germline V gene. V lost 10 bases and J lost 7, with 10 bases in between. The CDR3, as DNA: TGTGCCACCCGGGGGTTTGGCTACACCTTC. Its protein product is CATRGFGYTF.

This clonotype turned up a few times. This chain connects TRBV19 to TRBJ2-1, with a weak D call TRBD2 (5 bases). V lost 0 bases and J lost 6, with 21 bases in between. The CDR3 runs to 18 residues. Germline V gene sequence: CDR1 LNHDA, CDR2 SQIVND (reference sequence). The CDR3 nucleotides are TGTGCCAGTAGTATAGATTGGGTTGGGGAGTGGTCCCCCAATGAGCAGTTCTTC. Protein product: CASSIDWVGEWSPNEQFF.

This clonotype came up a few times. The rearrangement links TRBV12-3 or TRBV12-4 to TRBJ1-4; TRBD1 might be the D (5 bases). CDR3 size: 16 residues. The V and J ends lost 0 bases and 2 bases respectively, with 10 bases between them. The CDR3 nucleotides are TGTGCCAGCAGTTTAGCCTCAGGGACGACTAATGAAAAACTGTTTTTT. Its translation is CASSLASGTTNEKLFF.

The rearrangement uses TRBV18 and TRBJ1-2; no clear D. The germline V and J ends were trimmed by 3 bases and 4 bases, with 12 bases remaining between them. The CDR3 has 14 amino acids. In germline, CDR1 is KGHSH, CDR2 LQKENI. The CDR3 loop reads CASSPSMEPYGYTF. The CDR3 DNA reads TGTGCCAGCTCACCCTCTATGGAACCCTATGGCTACACCTTC.

V gene TRBV3-1 combines with J gene TRBJ2-7; 11 bases align to TRBD2. Losses at the gene ends were 4 bases for V and 4 bases for J; bases not matched to a gene: 6. Germline values: CDR1 LGHDT, CDR2 YNNKEL (reference sequence). The CDR3 sequence is 15 residues long. CDR3 bases: TGTGCCAGCAGCCTCCGGGGGACTAGCGGATACGAGCAGTACTTC. Protein: CASSLRGTSGYEQYF.

This chain uses TRBV12-3 or TRBV12-4 with TRBJ2-5, with D tentatively TRBD1 or TRBD2 (5 bases each). This CDR3 comprises 14 residues. V was cut by 3 bases and J by 1 base, with 9 bases left in between. This CDR3 reads CASSFLGVQETQYF. CDR3 coding DNA: TGTGCCAGCAGTTTTTTGGGGGTCCAAGAGACCCAGTACTTC.

There are a few counts of this clonotype. The V call is TRBV20-1, the J call TRBJ2-1; 7 bases line up with TRBD1. This CDR3 is built from 14 residues. Trimming removed 4 bases from V and 10 bases from J; junction bases left unmatched: 13. The germline gives CDR1 DFQATT, CDR2 SNEGSKA (reference sequence). The CDR3 nucleotides read TGCAGTGCTAACGACAGGGATCTCGGAGACGAGCAGTTCTTC. Encoded protein: CSANDRDLGDEQFF.